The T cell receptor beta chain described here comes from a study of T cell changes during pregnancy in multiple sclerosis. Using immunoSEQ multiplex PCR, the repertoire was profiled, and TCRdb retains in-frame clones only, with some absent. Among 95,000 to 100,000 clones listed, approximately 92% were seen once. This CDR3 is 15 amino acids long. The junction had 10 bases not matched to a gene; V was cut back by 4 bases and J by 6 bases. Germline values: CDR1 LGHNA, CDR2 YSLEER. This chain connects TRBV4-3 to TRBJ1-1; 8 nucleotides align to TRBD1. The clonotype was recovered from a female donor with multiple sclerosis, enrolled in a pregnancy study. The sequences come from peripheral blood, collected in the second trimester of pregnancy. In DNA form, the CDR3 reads TGCGCCAGCAGCCTCGTTCCAGGGGGCGAAGCTGAAGCTTTCTTT. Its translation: CASSLVPGGEAEAFF.